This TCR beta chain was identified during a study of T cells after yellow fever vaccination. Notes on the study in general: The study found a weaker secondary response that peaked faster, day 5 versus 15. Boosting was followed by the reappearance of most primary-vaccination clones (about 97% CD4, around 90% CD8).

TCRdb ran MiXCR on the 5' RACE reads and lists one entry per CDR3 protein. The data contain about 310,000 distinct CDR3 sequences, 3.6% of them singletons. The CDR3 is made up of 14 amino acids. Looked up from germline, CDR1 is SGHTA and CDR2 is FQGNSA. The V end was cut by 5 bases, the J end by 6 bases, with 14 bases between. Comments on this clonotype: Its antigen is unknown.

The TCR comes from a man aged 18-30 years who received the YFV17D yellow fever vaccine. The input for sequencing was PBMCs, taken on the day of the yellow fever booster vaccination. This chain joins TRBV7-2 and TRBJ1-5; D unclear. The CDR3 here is CASSPRREGQPQHF. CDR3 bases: TGTGCCAGCAGCCCTCGGAGGGAAGGTCAGCCCCAGCATTTT.